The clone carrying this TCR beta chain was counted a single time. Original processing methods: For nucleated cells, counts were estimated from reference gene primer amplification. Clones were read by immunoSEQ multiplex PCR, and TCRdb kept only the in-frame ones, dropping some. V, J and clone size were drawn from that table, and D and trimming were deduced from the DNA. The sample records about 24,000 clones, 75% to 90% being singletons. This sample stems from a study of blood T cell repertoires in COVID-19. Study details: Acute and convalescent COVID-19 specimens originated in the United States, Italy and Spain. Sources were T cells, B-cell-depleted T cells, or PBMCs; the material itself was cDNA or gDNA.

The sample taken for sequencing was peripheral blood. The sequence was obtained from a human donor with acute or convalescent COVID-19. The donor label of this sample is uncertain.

The CDR3, as DNA: TGTGCCAGCAGCCAAGACCCGGCAGGAGACAGGGGTCCGTATGGCTACACCTTC. It encodes CASSQDPAGDRGPYGYTF. The rearrangement joins TRBV4-2 to TRBJ1-2; the match to TRBD1 covers 8 bases. V gave up 0 bases and J gave up 5 bases; unmatched junction bases: 14. CDR3 size: 18 residues. The V gene's germline CDR1 is LGHNA and CDR2 YNFKEQ.